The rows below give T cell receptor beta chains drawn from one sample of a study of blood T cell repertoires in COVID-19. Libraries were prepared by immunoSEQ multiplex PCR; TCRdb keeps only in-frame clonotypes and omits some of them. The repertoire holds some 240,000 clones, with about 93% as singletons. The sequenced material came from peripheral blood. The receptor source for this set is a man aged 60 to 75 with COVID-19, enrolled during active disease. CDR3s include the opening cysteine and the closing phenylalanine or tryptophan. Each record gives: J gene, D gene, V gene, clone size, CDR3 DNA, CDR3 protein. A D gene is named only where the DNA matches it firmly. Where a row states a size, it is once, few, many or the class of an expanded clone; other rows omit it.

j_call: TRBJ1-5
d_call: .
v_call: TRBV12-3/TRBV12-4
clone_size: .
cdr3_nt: TGTGCCAGCAAACAGGGTTTGAATCAGCCCCAGCATTTT
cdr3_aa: CASKQGLNQPQHF

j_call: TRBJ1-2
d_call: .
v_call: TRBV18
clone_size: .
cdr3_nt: TGTGCCAGCTCACCCGACAGTAACTATGGCTACACCTTC
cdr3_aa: CASSPDSNYGYTF

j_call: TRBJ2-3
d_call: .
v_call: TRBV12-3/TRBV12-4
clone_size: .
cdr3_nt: TGTGCCAGCAGTTTAGCCCTAATTATGCAGTATTTT
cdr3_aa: CASSLALIMQYF

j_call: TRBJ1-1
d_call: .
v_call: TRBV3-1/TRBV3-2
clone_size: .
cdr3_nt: TGTGCCAGCAGCCAAGAATCCAGAATAAACACTGAAGCTTTCTTT
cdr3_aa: CASSQESRINTEAFF

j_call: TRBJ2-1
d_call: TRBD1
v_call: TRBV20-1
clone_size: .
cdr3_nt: TGCAGTGCTAGTTCCGGGACAGGGGGTATCAATGAGCAGTTCTTC
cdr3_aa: CSASSGTGGINEQFF

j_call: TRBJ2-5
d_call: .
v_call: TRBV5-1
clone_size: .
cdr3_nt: TGCGCCAGCAGCTTGTACGGGGGGCGGGAGACCCAGTACTTC
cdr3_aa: CASSLYGGRETQYF

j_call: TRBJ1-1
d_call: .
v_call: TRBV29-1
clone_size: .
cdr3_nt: TGCAGCGTAGGATCCCGAGGGACTATGAACACTGAAGCTTTCTTT
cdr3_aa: CSVGSRGTMNTEAFF

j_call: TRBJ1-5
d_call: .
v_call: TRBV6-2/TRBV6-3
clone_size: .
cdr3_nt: TGTGCCAGCAGCAATCAGGGAAGTCAGCCCCAGCATTTT
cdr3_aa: CASSNQGSQPQHF

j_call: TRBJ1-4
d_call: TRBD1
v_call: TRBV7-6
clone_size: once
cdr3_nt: TGTGCCAGCAGCTTGGGGACAGGGTACAATGAAAAACTGTTTTTT
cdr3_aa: CASSLGTGYNEKLFF

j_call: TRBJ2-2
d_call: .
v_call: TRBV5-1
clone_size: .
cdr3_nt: TGCGCCAGCAGCTTGGGTGACACGCCTAACGGGGAGCTGTTTTTT
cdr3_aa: CASSLGDTPNGELFF

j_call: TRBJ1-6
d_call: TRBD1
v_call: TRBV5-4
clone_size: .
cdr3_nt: TGTGCCAGCAGCCCGCAACGGGGGACAGGGGGCTCCTATAATTCACCCCTCCACTTT
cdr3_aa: CASSPQRGTGGSYNSPLHF

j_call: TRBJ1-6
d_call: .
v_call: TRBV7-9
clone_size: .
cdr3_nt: TGTGCCAGCAGGCCACAGGGAAACAATTCACCCCTCCACTTT
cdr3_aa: CASRPQGNNSPLHF